These 25 T cell receptor beta chains were all obtained from the same sample, sequenced in a study of T-cell reconstitution after alpha-beta-depleted transplantation in children. TCRbeta library preparation incorporated unique molecular identifiers. TCRdb ran MiXCR on the PCR reads and lists one entry per CDR3 protein. The data show about 610,000 distinct CDR3 sequences, with roughly a tenth seen just once and around 4% held by the top ten. Sequences were derived from PBMCs from the stem cell graft donor, sampled from the stem cell graft. The origin of the receptors is a human donor who donated a stem cell graft to a child with acute myeloid leukemia.

This clonotype has just a few counts. The chain has TRBV20-1 and TRBJ1-2, with D unresolved. This CDR3 contains 15 residues. Germline V gene lookup returns CDR1 DFQATT and CDR2 SNEGSKA (reference sequence). The V gene lost 0 bases and the J gene lost 4 bases, with 15 bases spanning the gap. The CDR3, as DNA: TGCAGTGCTAGAGAATTCCGGGAGCCTTCCTATGGCTACACCTTC. Translated, it gives CSAREFREPSYGYTF.

This clonotype has a handful of counts. The V and J genes are TRBV6-2 or TRBV6-3 and TRBJ2-1; TRBD2 might be the D (6 bases). Trimming took 5 bases from V and 7 from J, leaving 9 bases between them. Germline values: CDR1 MNHEY, CDR2 SVGEGT. The CDR3 totals 12 residues. CDR3 loop: CASSTRENEQFF. Written as DNA, the CDR3 is TGTGCCAGCAGTACCCGGGAGAATGAGCAGTTCTTC.

Details on this clonotype: This could be a read error, since a much larger clone is one nucleotide away. V is TRBV20-1 and J is TRBJ1-4; 7 nucleotides line up with TRBD1. CDR1 DFQATT and CDR2 SNEGSKA come from the germline V gene (reference sequence). This CDR3 comprises 14 residues. The CDR3 here is CSASDRVFNEKQFF. Here the CDR3 DNA reads TGCAGTGCTAGTGACAGGGTCTTTAATGAAAAACAGTTTTTT.

This clonotype was counted a few times. V gene TRBV29-1 combines with J gene TRBJ2-1; TRBD1 agrees at 8 bases. This CDR3 has 15 residues. Looked up from germline, CDR1 is SQVTM and CDR2 is ANQGSEA. After removal of 3 bases from V and 4 bases from J, the junction contained 8 bases not matched to a gene. As DNA, the CDR3 is TGCAGCGTTGACGACTTCGGACAGGGATACAATGAGCAGTTCTTC. It yields the protein CSVDDFGQGYNEQFF.

The table lists this clonotype with a few counts. This chain joins TRBV7-2 and TRBJ2-1, with 8 positions matching TRBD2. The CDR3 is made up of 15 amino acids. Germline V gives CDR1 SGHTA, CDR2 FQGNSA. J was trimmed by 8 bases and V by 7 bases; bases with no gene match: 13. The CDR3 sequence: CASTEGWREVDEQFF. CDR3 in DNA: TGTGCCAGCACCGAGGGCTGGCGGGAGGTCGATGAGCAGTTCTTC.

The chain recombines TRBV5-1 with TRBJ2-1; tentatively, D is TRBD1 (6 bases). In germline, CDR1 is SGHRS, CDR2 YFSETQ. The V gene lost 4 bases and the J gene lost 7 bases, with 15 bases spanning the gap. The CDR3 spans 14 residues. In DNA form, the CDR3 reads TGCGCCAGCAGCCCCCCGGAGAGGGGGAATGAGCAGTTCTTC. Translated, it gives CASSPPERGNEQFF.

In its sample, this clonotype was seen a few times. This sequence joins TRBV6-2 or TRBV6-3 and TRBJ2-3, with 10 bases aligning to TRBD2. The ends lost 2 bases at V and 2 bases at J; junction bases unmatched: 7. CDR1 and CDR2 from the germline V gene are MNHEY and SVGEGT. This CDR3 region has 17 residues. The chain's CDR3 is CASSYTSGLAPTDTQYF. Written as DNA, the CDR3 is TGTGCCAGCAGTTACACTTCGGGACTAGCGCCCACAGATACGCAGTATTTT.

The chain is built from TRBV4-2 and TRBJ1-4; 8 bases align to TRBD1. Trimming removed 4 bases from V and 8 bases from J; junction bases left unmatched: 12. Germline CDR1 LGHNA, CDR2 YNFKEQ. CDR3 length: 16 residues. The CDR3 bases are TGTGCCAGCAGCCCCGTTCCAGGGGGCGCGGGGGAAAAACTGTTTTTT. This gives the protein CASSPVPGGAGEKLFF.

The sample holds many counts of this clonotype. The CDR3 loop is CAILTPGQGMNEQYF. Here the CDR3 DNA reads TGTGCCATTCTTACTCCGGGACAGGGAATGAACGAGCAGTACTTC. The rearrangement joins TRBV10-3 to TRBJ2-7; 9 bases align to TRBD1. The CDR3 spans 15 residues. V lost 9 bases and J lost 5; bases outside the gene matches: 14. CDR1 and CDR2 (germline): ENHRY, SYGVKD.

This clonotype was observed a handful of times. The chain is built from TRBV4-2 and TRBJ1-2; TRBD1 aligns across 10 bases. V gave up 6 bases and J gave up 3 bases; unmatched junction bases: 4. The CDR3 loop spans 14 amino acids. Germline loops: CDR1 LGHNA, CDR2 YNFKEQ. CDR3 sequence: CASSVGTGDYGYTF. DNA for the CDR3: TGTGCCAGCAGTGTTGGGACAGGGGACTATGGCTACACCTTC.

This clonotype was picked up a small number of times. This chain joins TRBV12-3 or TRBV12-4 and TRBJ2-5, with D unresolved. This CDR3 is built from 15 residues. The V and J ends lost 4 bases and 2 bases respectively, with 14 bases between them. The CDR3 DNA is TGTGCCAGCAGTTCCTTCCGCCAGGCACAAGAGACCCAGTACTTC. This translates into CASSSFRQAQETQYF.

The chain links TRBV6-2 or TRBV6-3 to TRBJ2-3, with 9 nucleotides matching TRBD2. Unmatched junction bases numbered 5, after V lost 0 bases and J lost 1 base. Looked up from germline, CDR1 is MNHEY and CDR2 is SVGEGT. The CDR3 runs 17 residues. CDR3 sequence (DNA): TGTGCCAGCAGTTACTCGGGTAGCGGGAGCCGCACAGATACGCAGTATTTT. Its translation: CASSYSGSGSRTDTQYF.

This chain links TRBV5-1 with TRBJ1-1, with a tentative D call TRBD1 (6 bases). Germline V gene lookup returns CDR1 SGHRS and CDR2 YFSETQ. The V end lost 0 bases, the J end lost 4 bases, and 10 bases lay between the germline ends. The CDR3 is 14 residues long. CDR3 coding DNA: TGCGCCAGCAGCTTGGCCCCAGGGGTCACTGAAGCTTTCTTT. This codes for CASSLAPGVTEAFF.

In its sample, this clonotype was seen a few times. The V call is TRBV9, the J call TRBJ2-5; D is ambiguous. The CDR3 runs 14 residues. Per the germline V gene, CDR1 is SGDLS and CDR2 is YYNGEE. Trimming shortened V by 3 bases and J by 5 bases, and 14 bases separated the two germline ends. The CDR3 region is CASSAQPSGETQYF. The CDR3 coding sequence is TGTGCCAGCAGCGCCCAACCGAGTGGGGAGACCCAGTACTTC.

This clonotype was seen repeatedly, ten times or more. The genes are TRBV20-1 and TRBJ2-5; D gene unclear. CDR3 length: 12 residues. The germline V gene encodes CDR1 DFQATT and CDR2 SNEGSKA (reference sequence). Trimming cost V 1 base and J 5 bases, with 8 bases left between them. The CDR3 loop reads CSARAPDETQYF. DNA for the CDR3: TGCAGTGCTAGAGCCCCTGACGAGACCCAGTACTTC.

J is TRBJ1-1 and V is TRBV24-1; TRBD1 matches 9 bases. The CDR3 is made up of 13 amino acids. In germline, CDR1 is KGHDR, CDR2 SFDVKD. With 4 bases clipped from V and 7 bases from J, the junction kept 3 bases outside the gene matches. CDR3 sequence reads: CATSEPGQGEAFF. DNA for the CDR3: TGTGCCACCAGTGAACCGGGACAGGGTGAAGCTTTCTTT.

This clonotype has a handful of counts. The V gene is TRBV7-3, the J gene TRBJ2-2, with no clear D. Germline assignment: CDR1 SGHTA and CDR2 FQGTGA. The CDR3 is 14 amino acids. Deletions cut 5 bases from V and 3 bases from J, with 10 bases between. The DNA of the CDR3 is TGTGCCAGCAGCCCCCCCTTATACACCGGGGAGCTGTTTTTT. Translated: CASSPPLYTGELFF.

This clonotype has just a few counts. The J gene is TRBJ2-1, the V gene TRBV6-1; 8 positions match TRBD2. Germline V lookup: CDR1 MNHNS, CDR2 SASEGT. J gave up 5 bases and V 5 bases, and 14 bases lay outside the gene matches. This CDR3 contains 17 residues. Here the CDR3 reads CASSQHGGLERDNEQFF. The CDR3 nucleotides read TGTGCCAGCAGTCAACACGGGGGACTAGAGAGAGACAATGAGCAGTTCTTC.

This clonotype was detected a few times. The gene calls are TRBV5-5 and TRBJ2-1; TRBD2 matches at 10 bases. The CDR3 has 17 amino acids. The V and J ends lost 4 bases and 3 bases, in that order; junction bases with no gene match: 10. Germline values: CDR1 SGHKS, CDR2 YYEKEE (reference sequence). The CDR3 sequence is CASSPGGLADDYNEQFF. Here the CDR3 DNA reads TGTGCCAGCAGCCCCGGTGGACTAGCGGATGACTACAATGAGCAGTTCTTC.

This clonotype occurred many times. The CDR3 loop reads CAILSLAGSYNEQFF. In DNA form, the CDR3 reads TGTGCCATCCTTAGTCTAGCGGGCTCCTACAATGAGCAGTTCTTC. The chain uses TRBV10-3 and TRBJ2-1; 8 bases line up with TRBD2. V was clipped by 8 bases and J by 0 bases; unmatched bases: 6. The CDR3 loop spans 15 amino acids. Germline V gives CDR1 ENHRY, CDR2 SYGVKD.

V is TRBV5-1 and J is TRBJ2-3, with 7 bases matching TRBD2. Germline loops: CDR1 SGHRS, CDR2 YFSETQ. Trimming took 0 bases from V and 5 from J; bases not matched to a gene: 6. This CDR3 has 15 amino acids. The CDR3 loop reads CASSLVGGSKDTQYF. In DNA form, the CDR3 reads TGCGCCAGCAGCTTGGTAGGCGGGAGTAAAGATACGCAGTATTTT.

This clonotype was counted many times. The chain links TRBV6-2 or TRBV6-3 to TRBJ2-1; 10 bases fit TRBD1. Per the germline V gene, CDR1 is MNHEY and CDR2 is SVGEGT. The CDR3 extends over 15 amino acids. J gave up 7 bases and V 1 base, and 4 bases lay outside the gene matches. CDR3 sequence: CASSYFGQGVNEQFF. The CDR3 DNA is TGTGCCAGCAGTTACTTCGGACAGGGGGTAAATGAGCAGTTCTTC.

The V and J genes are TRBV12-3 or TRBV12-4 and TRBJ1-1; 7 nucleotides agree with TRBD1. V was clipped by 3 bases and J by 12 bases; unmatched bases: 13. The CDR3 length is 14 residues. CDR3 nucleotides: TGTGCCAGCAGTTTGGTAGGACAGGCGCGGACAACTTTCTTT. Amino acid sequence: CASSLVGQARTTFF.

This clonotype appeared many times. V gene TRBV5-4 combines with J gene TRBJ2-1; 10 positions agree with TRBD2. V shed 1 base and J 8 bases; nucleotides not matched to a gene: 18. CDR1 and CDR2 (germline): SGHNT, YYREEE (reference sequence). The CDR3 extends over 19 amino acids. The CDR3 nucleotides are TGTGCCAGCAGCTTGACCGTGGTCCCGGCTAGCGGGAGTCGCGATGAGCAGTTCTTC. Translation: CASSLTVVPASGSRDEQFF.

This clonotype was found a few times. Here the CDR3 reads CASRVLAGLPSYNEQFF. The CDR3 region has the DNA TGTGCCAGCAGGGTACTAGCAGGATTACCATCCTACAATGAGCAGTTCTTC. The genes are TRBV6-2 or TRBV6-3 and TRBJ2-1; TRBD2 might be the D (6 bases). The germline CDR1 and CDR2 sequences are MNHEY and SVGEGT. CDR3 size: 17 residues. Trimming pared 6 bases from V and 1 base from J, leaving 19 bases between.